This TCR beta chain was captured by sequencing in a study of control samples from healthy donors and cancer patients (TCRdb year 2020). Library construction relied on the immunoSEQ multiplex PCR assay. The source is immuneACCESS, and TCRdb retained only in-frame sequences with V and J called. Part of the clones is not carried over; for the studies checked, unresolved V genes explain less than half of this, and the remainder is unexplained. The sample data list roughly 200,000 clones, and 90% to 95% of these were observed just once. About 1.6% of the sample is in the top ten clones. As regards this clone: It has no known antigen specificity. No base-level quality is on record; no much larger clone is a single base apart.

V sheds 0 bases and J sheds 5 bases, leaving 10 bases between their ends. CDR1 and CDR2, per the germline V gene (reference sequence), are LGHDT and YNNKEL. The CDR3 starts with the cysteine, ends with the phenylalanine, and has 14 residues. Left in the record is the CDR3 DNA by itself, 42 bases read in frame from the first base. Sequenced: blood. This TCR was sampled from a young man in good health. The sequence joins TRBV3-1 (or the pseudogene TRBV3-2) to TRBJ2-5, with a tentative D gene TRBD2 over 5 matching bases. The nucleotide sequence is TGTGCCAGCAGCCAAGATGGGAGCGCGGAGACCCAGTACTTC. It encodes CASSQDGSAETQYF.